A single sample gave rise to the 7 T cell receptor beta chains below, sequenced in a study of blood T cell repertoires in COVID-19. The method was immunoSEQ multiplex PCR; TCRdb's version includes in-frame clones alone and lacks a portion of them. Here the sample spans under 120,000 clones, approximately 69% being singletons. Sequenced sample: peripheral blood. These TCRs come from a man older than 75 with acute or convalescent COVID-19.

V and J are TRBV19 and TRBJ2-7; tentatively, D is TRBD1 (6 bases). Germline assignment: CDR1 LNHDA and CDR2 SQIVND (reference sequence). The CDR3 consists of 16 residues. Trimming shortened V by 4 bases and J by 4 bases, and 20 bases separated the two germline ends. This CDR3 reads CASSTNGTPRKYEQYF. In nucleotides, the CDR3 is TGTGCCAGTAGTACTAACGGGACACCTCGGAAGTACGAGCAGTACTTC.

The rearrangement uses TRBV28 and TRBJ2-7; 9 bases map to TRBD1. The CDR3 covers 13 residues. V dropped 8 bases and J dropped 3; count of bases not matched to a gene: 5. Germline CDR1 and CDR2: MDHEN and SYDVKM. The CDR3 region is CASGDRALYEQYF. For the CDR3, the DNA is TGTGCCAGCGGGGACAGGGCTCTCTACGAGCAGTACTTC.

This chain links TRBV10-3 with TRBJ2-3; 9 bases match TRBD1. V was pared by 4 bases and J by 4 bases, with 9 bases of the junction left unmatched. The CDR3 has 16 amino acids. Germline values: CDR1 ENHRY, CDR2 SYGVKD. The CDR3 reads CAISVQQGAGADTQYF. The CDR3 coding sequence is TGTGCCATCAGTGTTCAACAGGGGGCTGGCGCAGATACGCAGTATTTT.

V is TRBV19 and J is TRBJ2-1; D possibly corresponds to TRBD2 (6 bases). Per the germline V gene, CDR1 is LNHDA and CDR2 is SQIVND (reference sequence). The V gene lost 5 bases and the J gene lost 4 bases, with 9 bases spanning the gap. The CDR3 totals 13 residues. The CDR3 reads CASSRERYNEQFF. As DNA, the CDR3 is TGTGCCAGTAGTCGGGAGCGTTACAATGAGCAGTTCTTC.

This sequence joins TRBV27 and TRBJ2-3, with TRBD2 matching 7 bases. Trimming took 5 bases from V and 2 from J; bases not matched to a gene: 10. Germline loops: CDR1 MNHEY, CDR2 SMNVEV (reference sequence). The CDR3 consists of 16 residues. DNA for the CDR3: TGTGCCAGCAGTCCCCCAGCGGGACCCCTCACAGATACGCAGTATTTT. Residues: CASSPPAGPLTDTQYF.

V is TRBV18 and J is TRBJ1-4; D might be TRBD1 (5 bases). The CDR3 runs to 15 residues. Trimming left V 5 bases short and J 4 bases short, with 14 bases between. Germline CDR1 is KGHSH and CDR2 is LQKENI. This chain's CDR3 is CASSLKTENNEKLFF. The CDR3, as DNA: TGTGCCAGCTCATTAAAGACAGAAAATAATGAAAAACTGTTTTTT.

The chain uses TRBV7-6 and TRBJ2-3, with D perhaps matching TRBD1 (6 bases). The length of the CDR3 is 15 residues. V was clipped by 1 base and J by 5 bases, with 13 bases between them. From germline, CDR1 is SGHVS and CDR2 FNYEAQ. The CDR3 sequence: CASSLVGGLGDTQYF. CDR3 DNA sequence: TGTGCCAGCAGCTTAGTAGGGGGTCTGGGAGATACGCAGTATTTT.